This record looks at one T cell receptor (beta chain) sequence and its context. The antigen is undetermined. Sequencing was performed with immunoSEQ multiplex PCR; in TCRdb, only in-frame clones are kept and a portion is missing. The table includes a few hundred thousand clones, about three quarters detected once. These data belong to a study of cytotoxic CD8 clonotypes in ibrutinib-treated CLL. Notes on the study in general: Clonality correlated strongly with circulating CD8+ T cells and exceeded age-matched healthy donors at baseline.

The germline V and J ends were trimmed by 6 bases and 6 bases, with 21 bases remaining between them. Germline assignment: CDR1 MDHEN and CDR2 SYDVKM. The CDR3 totals 15 residues. This specimen consisted of PBMCs, obtained after 24 months of ibrutinib treatment. The TCR originated in a human donor with chronic lymphocytic leukemia. The V and J genes are TRBV28 and TRBJ2-7; tentatively, D is TRBD1 (7 bases). The CDR3 loop is CASSPSHWRGLEQYF. The CDR3 DNA reads TGTGCCAGCAGCCCGTCCCACTGGAGGGGGCTCGAGCAGTACTTC.